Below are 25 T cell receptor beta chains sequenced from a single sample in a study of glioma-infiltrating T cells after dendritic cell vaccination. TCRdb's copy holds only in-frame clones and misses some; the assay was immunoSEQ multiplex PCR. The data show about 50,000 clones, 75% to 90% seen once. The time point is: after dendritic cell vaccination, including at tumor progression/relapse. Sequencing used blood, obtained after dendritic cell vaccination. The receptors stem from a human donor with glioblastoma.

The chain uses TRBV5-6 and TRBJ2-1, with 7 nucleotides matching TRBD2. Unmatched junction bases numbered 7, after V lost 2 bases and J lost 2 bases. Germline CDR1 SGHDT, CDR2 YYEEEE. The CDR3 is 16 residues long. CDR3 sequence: CASSFQGRGPYNEQFF. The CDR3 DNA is TGTGCCAGCAGCTTTCAAGGGAGGGGCCCCTACAATGAGCAGTTCTTC.

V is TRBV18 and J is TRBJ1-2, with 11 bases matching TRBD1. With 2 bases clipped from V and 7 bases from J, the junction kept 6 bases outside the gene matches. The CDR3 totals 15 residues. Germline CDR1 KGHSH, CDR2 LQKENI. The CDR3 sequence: CASSPGGQGAGGYTF. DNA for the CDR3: TGTGCCAGCTCACCAGGCGGACAGGGGGCGGGTGGCTACACCTTC. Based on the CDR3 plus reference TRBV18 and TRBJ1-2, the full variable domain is NAGVMQNPRHLVRRRGQEARLRCSPMKGHSHVYWYRQLPEEGLKFMVYLQKENIIDESGMPKERFSAEFPKEGPSILRIQQVVRGDSAAYFCASSPGGQGAGGYTFGSGTRLTVV.

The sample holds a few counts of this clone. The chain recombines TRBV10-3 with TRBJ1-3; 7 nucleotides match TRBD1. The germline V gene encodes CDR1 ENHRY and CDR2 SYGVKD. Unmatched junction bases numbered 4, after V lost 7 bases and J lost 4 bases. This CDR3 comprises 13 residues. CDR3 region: CAIKGTAGNTIYF. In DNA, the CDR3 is TGTGCCATCAAGGGGACAGCCGGAAACACCATATATTTT.

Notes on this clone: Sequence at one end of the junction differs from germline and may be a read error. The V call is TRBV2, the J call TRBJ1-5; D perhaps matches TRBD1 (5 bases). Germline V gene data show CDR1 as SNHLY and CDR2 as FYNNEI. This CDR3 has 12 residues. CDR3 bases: TGCGCGGGAGGGAGGGGTCATCAGCCCCAGCATTTT. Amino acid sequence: CAGGRGHQPQHF.

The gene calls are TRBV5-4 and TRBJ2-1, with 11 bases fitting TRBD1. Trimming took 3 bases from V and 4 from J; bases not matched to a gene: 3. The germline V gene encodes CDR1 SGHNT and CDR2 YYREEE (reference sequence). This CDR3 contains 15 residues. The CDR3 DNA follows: TGTGCCAGCAGCTGGGACAGGGGGGGATACAATGAGCAGTTCTTC. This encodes CASSWDRGGYNEQFF.

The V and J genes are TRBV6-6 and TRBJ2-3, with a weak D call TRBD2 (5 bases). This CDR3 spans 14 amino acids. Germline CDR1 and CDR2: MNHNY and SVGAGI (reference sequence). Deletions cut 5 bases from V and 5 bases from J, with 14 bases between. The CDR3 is CASSPGLRVDTQYF. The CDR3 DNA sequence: TGTGCCAGCAGTCCTGGACTTCGCGTAGATACGCAGTATTTT.

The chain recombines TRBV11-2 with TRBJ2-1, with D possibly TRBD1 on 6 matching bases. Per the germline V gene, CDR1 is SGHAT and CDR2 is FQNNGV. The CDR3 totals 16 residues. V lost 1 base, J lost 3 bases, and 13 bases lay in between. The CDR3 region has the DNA TGTGCCAGCAGCTTAGGTGTTGGACAGATCTACAATGAGCAGTTCTTC. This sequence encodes CASSLGVGQIYNEQFF.

The CDR3 spells CASSVQGSSGNTIYF. CDR3 bases: TGTGCCAGCAGCGTACAGGGCTCCTCTGGAAACACCATATATTTT. This chain joins TRBV9 and TRBJ1-3; D is possibly TRBD1 (5 bases). CDR1 and CDR2 from the germline V gene are SGDLS and YYNGEE. The V end was cut by 1 base, the J end by 0 bases, with 8 bases between. The CDR3 has 15 amino acids.

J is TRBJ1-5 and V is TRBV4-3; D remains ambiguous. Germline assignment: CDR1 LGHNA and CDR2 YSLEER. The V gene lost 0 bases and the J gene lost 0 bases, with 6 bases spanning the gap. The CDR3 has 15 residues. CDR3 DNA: TGCGCCAGCAGCCAAGATCCACTTAGCAATCAGCCCCAGCATTTT. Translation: CASSQDPLSNQPQHF.

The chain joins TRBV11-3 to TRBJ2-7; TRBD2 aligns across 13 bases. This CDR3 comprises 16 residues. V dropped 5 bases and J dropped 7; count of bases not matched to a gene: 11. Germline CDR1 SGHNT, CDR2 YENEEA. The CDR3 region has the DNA TGTGCCAGCAGCCGCTCAGGACTAGCGGGAGATGGTGAGCAGTACTTC. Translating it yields CASSRSGLAGDGEQYF.

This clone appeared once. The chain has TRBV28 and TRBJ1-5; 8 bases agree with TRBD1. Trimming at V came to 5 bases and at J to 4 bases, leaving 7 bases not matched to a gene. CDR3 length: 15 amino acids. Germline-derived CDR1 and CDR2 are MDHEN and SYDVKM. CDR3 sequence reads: CASSPGGAGNQPQHF. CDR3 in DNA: TGTGCCAGCAGTCCAGGGGGCGCGGGAAATCAGCCCCAGCATTTT.

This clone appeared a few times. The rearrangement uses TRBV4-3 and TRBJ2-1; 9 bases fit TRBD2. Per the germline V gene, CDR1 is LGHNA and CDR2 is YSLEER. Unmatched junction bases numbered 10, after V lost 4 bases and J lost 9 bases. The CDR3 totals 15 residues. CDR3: CASSPSGLARGEQFF. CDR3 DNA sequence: TGCGCCAGCAGCCCTTCGGGACTAGCTAGGGGTGAGCAGTTCTTC.

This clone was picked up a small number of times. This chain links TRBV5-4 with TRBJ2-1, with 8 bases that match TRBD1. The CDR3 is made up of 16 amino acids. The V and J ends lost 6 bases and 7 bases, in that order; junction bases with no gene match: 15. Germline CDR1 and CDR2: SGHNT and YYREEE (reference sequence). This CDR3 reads CASTRRDRGYRNEQFF. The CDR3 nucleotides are TGTGCCAGCACCCGAAGAGACAGGGGTTATAGGAATGAGCAGTTCTTC.

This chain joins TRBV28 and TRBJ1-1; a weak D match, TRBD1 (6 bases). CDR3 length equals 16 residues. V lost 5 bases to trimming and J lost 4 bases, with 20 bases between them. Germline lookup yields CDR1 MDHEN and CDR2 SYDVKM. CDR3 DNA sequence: TGTGCCAGCAGTACATCTACAGGGCGACGGGGCACTGAAGCTTTCTTT. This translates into CASSTSTGRRGTEAFF.

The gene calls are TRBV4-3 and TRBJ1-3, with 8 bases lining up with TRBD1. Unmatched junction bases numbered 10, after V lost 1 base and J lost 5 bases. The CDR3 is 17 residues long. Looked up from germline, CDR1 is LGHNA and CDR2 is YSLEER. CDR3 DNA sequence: TGCGCCAGCAGCCAAGGCGGACAGGGAGCCTACCGAAACACCATATATTTT. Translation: CASSQGGQGAYRNTIYF.

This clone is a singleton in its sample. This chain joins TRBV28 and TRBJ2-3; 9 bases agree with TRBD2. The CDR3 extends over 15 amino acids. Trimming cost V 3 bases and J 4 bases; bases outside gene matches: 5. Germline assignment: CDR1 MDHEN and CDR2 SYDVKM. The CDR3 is CASSFLAGLPDTQYF. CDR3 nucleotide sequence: TGTGCCAGCAGTTTCCTAGCGGGACTCCCAGATACGCAGTATTTT.

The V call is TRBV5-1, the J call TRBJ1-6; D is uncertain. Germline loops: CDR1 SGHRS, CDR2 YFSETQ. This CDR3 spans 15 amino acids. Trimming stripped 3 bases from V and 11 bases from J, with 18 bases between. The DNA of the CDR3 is TGCGCCAGCAGCTCCACCATCGACTGGAGAGCACCCCTCCACTTT. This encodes CASSSTIDWRAPLHF. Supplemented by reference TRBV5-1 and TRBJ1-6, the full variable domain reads KAGVTQTPRYLIKTRGQQVTLSCSPISGHRSVSWYQQTPGQGLQFLFEYFSETQRNKGNFPGRFSGRQFSNSRSEMNVSTLELGDSALYLCASSSTIDWRAPLHFGNGTRLTVT.

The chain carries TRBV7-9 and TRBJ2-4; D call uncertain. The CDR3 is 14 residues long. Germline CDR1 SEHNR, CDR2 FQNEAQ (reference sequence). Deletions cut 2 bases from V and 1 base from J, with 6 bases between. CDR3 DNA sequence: TGTGCCAGCAGCTTAAGTCGGGCCAAAAACATTCAGTACTTC. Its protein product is CASSLSRAKNIQYF.

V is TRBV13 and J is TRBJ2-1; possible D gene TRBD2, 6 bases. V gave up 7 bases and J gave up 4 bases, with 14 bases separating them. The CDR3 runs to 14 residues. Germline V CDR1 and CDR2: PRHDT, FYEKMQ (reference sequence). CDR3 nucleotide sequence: TGTGCCAGCACTCCGGGACTGCCATACAATGAGCAGTTCTTC. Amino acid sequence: CASTPGLPYNEQFF. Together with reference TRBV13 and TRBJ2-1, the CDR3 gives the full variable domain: AAGVIQSPRHLIKEKRETATLKCYPIPRHDTVYWYQQGPGQDPQFLISFYEKMQSDKGSIPDRFSAQQFSDYHSELNMSSLELGDSALYFCASTPGLPYNEQFFGPGTRLTVL.

CDR3 DNA: TGCGCCAGCAGCCAAGAAGGGAGAGCTAACTATGGCTACACCTTC. It translates to CASSQEGRANYGYTF. The chain employs TRBV4-1 and TRBJ1-2, with D unresolved. The CDR3 spans 15 residues. V was shortened by 0 bases and J by 0 bases, with 8 bases between the two germline ends. Looked up from germline, CDR1 is MGHRA and CDR2 is YSYEKL.

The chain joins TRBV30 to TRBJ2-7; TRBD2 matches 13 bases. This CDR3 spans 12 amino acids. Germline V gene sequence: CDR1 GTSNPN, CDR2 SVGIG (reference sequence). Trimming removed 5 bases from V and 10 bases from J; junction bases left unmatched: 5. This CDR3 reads CAWATSGRAQYF. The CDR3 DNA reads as TGTGCCTGGGCAACTAGCGGGAGGGCACAGTACTTC.

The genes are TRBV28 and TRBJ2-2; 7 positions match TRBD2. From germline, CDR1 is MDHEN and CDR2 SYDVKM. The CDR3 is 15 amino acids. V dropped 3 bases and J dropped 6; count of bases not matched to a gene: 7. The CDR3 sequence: CASSFVLSGAGELFF. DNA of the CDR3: TGTGCCAGCAGTTTCGTTTTGAGCGGGGCCGGGGAGCTGTTTTTT.

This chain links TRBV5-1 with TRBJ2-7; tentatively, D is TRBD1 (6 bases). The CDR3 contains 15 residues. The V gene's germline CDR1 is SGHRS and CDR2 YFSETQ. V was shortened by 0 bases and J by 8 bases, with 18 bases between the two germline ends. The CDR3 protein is CASSLVTGGHQKQYF. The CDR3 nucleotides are TGCGCCAGCAGCTTGGTGACAGGAGGACATCAGAAGCAGTACTTC.

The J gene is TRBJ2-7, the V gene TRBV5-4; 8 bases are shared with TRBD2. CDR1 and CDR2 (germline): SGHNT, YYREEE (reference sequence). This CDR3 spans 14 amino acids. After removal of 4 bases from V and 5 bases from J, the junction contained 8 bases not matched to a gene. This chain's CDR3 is CASSRKGTSNEQYF. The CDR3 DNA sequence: TGTGCCAGCAGCCGCAAAGGGACTAGTAACGAGCAGTACTTC.

DNA for the CDR3: TGCAGCGTTGCGTTGGGGCAGCCACCCTATAACTATGGCTACACCTTC. It encodes CSVALGQPPYNYGYTF. The chain recombines TRBV29-1 with TRBJ1-2, with a possible D match to TRBD1 (5 bases). Germline-derived CDR1 and CDR2 are SQVTM and ANQGSEA. The CDR3 is 16 residues long. With 4 bases removed from V and 1 base from J, the gap between germline ends came to 19 bases. Variable domain in full (rest from reference TRBV29-1 and TRBJ1-2): SAVISQKPSRDICQRGTSLTIQCQVDSQVTMMFWYRQQPGQSLTLIATANQGSEATYESGFVIDKFPISRPNLTFSTLTVSNMSPEDSSIYLCSVALGQPPYNYGYTFGSGTRLTVV.